Listed below are T cell receptor beta chains from one sample, sequenced in a study of blood T cell repertoires in COVID-19. Profiled with immunoSEQ multiplex PCR; TCRdb holds only in-frame clones, not every one. This table holds about 230,000 clones, roughly 84% found once. Source material: peripheral blood. Receptor source: a man between 40 and 49 years old with acute or convalescent COVID-19. Each CDR3 is given with its conserved first and last residue. The D gene is left open where the match is weak. Only some rows state a clone size, as once, few, many or a class for expanded clones.

d_gene: -
v_gene: TRBV30
abundance: -
j_gene: TRBJ2-3
len: 15
CDR3aa: CAWSWGTGSTDTQYF
CDR3nt: TGTGCCTGGAGTTGGGGAACAGGGTCCACAGATACGCAGTATTTT

d_gene: -
v_gene: TRBV7-8
abundance: -
j_gene: TRBJ2-2
len: 14
CDR3aa: CASSLLANTGELFF
CDR3nt: TGTGCCAGCAGCTTACTGGCAAACACCGGGGAGCTGTTTTTT

d_gene: TRBD2
v_gene: TRBV7-2
abundance: -
j_gene: TRBJ2-7
len: 15
CDR3aa: CASSFSSGSSYEQYF
CDR3nt: TGTGCCAGCAGCTTCTCTAGCGGAAGCTCCTACGAGCAGTACTTC

d_gene: TRBD2
v_gene: TRBV7-2
abundance: once
j_gene: TRBJ2-1
len: 15
CDR3aa: CASSVLAPPYNEQFF
CDR3nt: TGTGCCAGCAGCGTACTAGCGCCCCCCTACAATGAGCAGTTCTTC

d_gene: TRBD2
v_gene: TRBV5-6
abundance: -
j_gene: TRBJ2-2
len: 16
CDR3aa: CASSFTSGANTGELFF
CDR3nt: TGTGCCAGCAGCTTCACTAGCGGAGCGAACACCGGGGAGCTGTTTTTT

d_gene: TRBD1
v_gene: TRBV11-1
abundance: -
j_gene: TRBJ2-1
len: 15
CDR3aa: CASSRTGQGFDEQFF
CDR3nt: TGTGCCAGCAGCCGTACGGGACAGGGGTTCGATGAGCAGTTCTTC

d_gene: TRBD1
v_gene: TRBV5-1
abundance: -
j_gene: TRBJ2-7
len: 15
CDR3aa: CASSLEGQLVYEQYF
CDR3nt: TGCGCCAGCAGCTTGGAGGGACAGTTAGTCTACGAGCAGTACTTC

d_gene: TRBD2
v_gene: TRBV6-1
abundance: -
j_gene: TRBJ2-1
len: 17
CDR3aa: CASSGHWGTSALNEQFF
CDR3nt: TGTGCCAGCAGTGGCCATTGGGGGACTAGCGCTCTCAATGAGCAGTTCTTC

d_gene: TRBD2
v_gene: TRBV2
abundance: -
j_gene: TRBJ2-5
len: 15
CDR3aa: CASSELAGGRETQYF
CDR3nt: TGTGCCAGCAGTGAACTAGCGGGAGGCCGAGAGACCCAGTACTTC

d_gene: -
v_gene: TRBV21-1
abundance: -
j_gene: TRBJ2-3
len: 18
CDR3aa: CASSKPPDRQIRTDTQYF
CDR3nt: TGTGCCAGCAGCAAGCCCCCAGACAGGCAGATTCGCACAGATACGCAGTATTTT

d_gene: -
v_gene: TRBV6-5
abundance: few
j_gene: TRBJ1-1
len: 14
CDR3aa: CASSLDSMNTEAFF
CDR3nt: TGTGCCAGCAGTTTGGATAGCATGAACACTGAAGCTTTCTTT

d_gene: -
v_gene: TRBV7-9
abundance: -
j_gene: TRBJ2-1
len: 13
CDR3aa: CASSPDSINEQFF
CDR3nt: TGTGCCAGCAGCCCGGACAGTATCAATGAGCAGTTCTTC

d_gene: -
v_gene: TRBV7-2
abundance: -
j_gene: TRBJ1-3
len: 17
CDR3aa: CASSLEGLGSSGNTIYF
CDR3nt: TGTGCCAGCAGCTTAGAAGGTTTGGGCTCCTCTGGAAACACCATATATTTT

d_gene: -
v_gene: TRBV28
abundance: -
j_gene: TRBJ2-7
len: 13
CDR3aa: CASTVPDRDEQYF
CDR3nt: TGTGCCAGCACTGTTCCTGACCGGGATGAGCAGTACTTC

d_gene: TRBD1
v_gene: TRBV19
abundance: many
j_gene: TRBJ1-4
len: 15
CDR3aa: CASTPRQGTNEKLFF
CDR3nt: TGTGCCAGTACTCCTCGACAGGGCACTAATGAAAAACTGTTTTTT

d_gene: -
v_gene: TRBV18
abundance: -
j_gene: TRBJ1-1
len: 16
CDR3aa: CASSPSDRPMNTEAFF
CDR3nt: TGTGCCAGCTCACCCTCCGACAGACCCATGAACACTGAAGCTTTCTTT

d_gene: TRBD1
v_gene: TRBV6-2/TRBV6-3
abundance: once
j_gene: TRBJ2-1
len: 14
CDR3aa: CASSLGQGGYEQFF
CDR3nt: TGTGCCAGCAGCCTCGGACAGGGGGGTTATGAGCAGTTCTTC

d_gene: TRBD2
v_gene: TRBV6-2/TRBV6-3
abundance: -
j_gene: TRBJ2-5
len: 17
CDR3aa: CASSSYRLAGEKETQYF
CDR3nt: TGTGCCAGCAGTTCTTACCGCCTAGCGGGAGAGAAGGAGACCCAGTACTTC

d_gene: TRBD1
v_gene: TRBV5-1
abundance: few
j_gene: TRBJ2-2
len: 16
CDR3aa: CASSLSDRGSTGELFF
CDR3nt: TGCGCCAGCAGCTTGAGTGACAGGGGGAGCACCGGGGAGCTGTTTTTT

d_gene: TRBD2
v_gene: TRBV15
abundance: -
j_gene: TRBJ2-3
len: 21
CDR3aa: CATSRDRLTSGRAWGTDTQYF
CDR3nt: TGTGCCACCAGCAGAGATCGTCTGACTAGCGGGAGGGCCTGGGGCACAGATACGCAGTATTTT

d_gene: -
v_gene: TRBV30
abundance: -
j_gene: TRBJ1-4
len: 16
CDR3aa: CAWSFDTPLTNEKLFF
CDR3nt: TGTGCCTGGAGTTTCGACACCCCTCTAACTAATGAAAAACTGTTTTTT

d_gene: TRBD2
v_gene: TRBV7-2
abundance: -
j_gene: TRBJ2-1
len: 15
CDR3aa: CASSFQRGLAGEQFF
CDR3nt: TGTGCCAGCAGCTTTCAAAGGGGCCTAGCGGGAGAGCAGTTCTTC

d_gene: -
v_gene: TRBV19
abundance: few
j_gene: TRBJ1-2
len: 15
CDR3aa: CASTETVLGNYGYTF
CDR3nt: TGTGCCAGTACGGAGACAGTTCTTGGGAACTATGGCTACACCTTC

d_gene: -
v_gene: TRBV19
abundance: -
j_gene: TRBJ1-4
len: 15
CDR3aa: CASSTNGMANEKLFF
CDR3nt: TGTGCCAGTAGTACCAACGGGATGGCTAATGAAAAACTGTTTTTT

d_gene: -
v_gene: TRBV11-3
abundance: -
j_gene: TRBJ2-7
len: 14
CDR3aa: CASSLMPSSYEQYF
CDR3nt: TGTGCCAGCAGCTTAATGCCGAGCTCCTACGAGCAGTACTTC

d_gene: TRBD2
v_gene: TRBV29-1
abundance: -
j_gene: TRBJ2-3
len: 13
CDR3aa: CSAGLAETDTQYF
CDR3nt: TGCAGCGCAGGACTAGCGGAAACAGATACGCAGTATTTT

d_gene: TRBD1
v_gene: TRBV7-2
abundance: -
j_gene: TRBJ2-4
len: 17
CDR3aa: CASSPTGITIAKNIQYF
CDR3nt: TGTGCCAGCAGCCCGACAGGGATTACTATAGCCAAAAACATTCAGTACTTC

d_gene: TRBD1
v_gene: TRBV11-1
abundance: -
j_gene: TRBJ1-2
len: 16
CDR3aa: CASSPSGQGARGGYTF
CDR3nt: TGTGCCAGCAGCCCGTCGGGACAGGGGGCGCGGGGCGGCTACACCTTC

d_gene: -
v_gene: TRBV4-1
abundance: -
j_gene: TRBJ1-4
len: 14
CDR3aa: CASSQDQRSGWVFF
CDR3nt: TGCGCCAGCAGCCAAGATCAAAGGAGCGGATGGGTGTTTTTT

d_gene: TRBD1
v_gene: TRBV27
abundance: -
j_gene: TRBJ2-7
len: 14
CDR3aa: CASSPRTGTYEQYF
CDR3nt: TGTGCCAGCAGTCCCCGGACAGGGACATACGAGCAGTACTTC

d_gene: -
v_gene: TRBV3-1/TRBV3-2
abundance: -
j_gene: TRBJ2-2
len: 17
CDR3aa: CASSIRAGYSVTGELFF
CDR3nt: TGTGCCAGCAGCATTCGGGCGGGCTATTCTGTCACCGGGGAGCTGTTTTTT